A selection of T cell receptor beta chains follows, all from one sample in a study of T cell responses to AZD1222 COVID-19 vaccine. The assay was immunoSEQ multiplex PCR, and TCRdb's table has in-frame clones only and misses some. The sample records about 76,000 clones, over 60% being singletons. The material was peripheral blood, obtained 28 days after the second dose of the MenACWY control vaccine. The receptors were sampled from an adult who received the MenACWY meningococcal vaccine as a control. Both conserved end residues are part of each CDR3. D genes are given only for firm matches. Only part of the rows carry a size: once, few, many, or a class if the clone is expanded.

d_gene: TRBD1; v_gene: TRBV11-2; j_gene: TRBJ1-2; abundance: few; CDR3nt: TGTGCCAGCAGCTCGAAGACAGGGGGAATAGGCGGCTACACCTTC; CDR3aa: CASSSKTGGIGGYTF
d_gene: NA; v_gene: TRBV30; j_gene: TRBJ1-2; abundance: NA; CDR3nt: TGTGCCTGGAGGTCACGCGGGAGAGCACATGGCTACACCTTC; CDR3aa: CAWRSRGRAHGYTF
d_gene: NA; v_gene: TRBV6-2/TRBV6-3; j_gene: TRBJ2-3; abundance: NA; CDR3nt: TGTGCCAGCAGTTCTCACACAGATACGCAGTATTTT; CDR3aa: CASSSHTDTQYF
d_gene: TRBD2; v_gene: TRBV5-4; j_gene: TRBJ2-1; abundance: NA; CDR3nt: TGTGCCAGCAGCCGTAGCGGGGGCTCGTCGAATGAGCAGTTCTTC; CDR3aa: CASSRSGGSSNEQFF
d_gene: NA; v_gene: TRBV7-4; j_gene: TRBJ1-5; abundance: NA; CDR3nt: TGTGCCAGCAGACGTTGCCCCCCCGGGCCTCAAAACCATCAGCCCCAGCATTTT; CDR3aa: CASRRCPPGPQNHQPQHF
d_gene: NA; v_gene: TRBV11-2; j_gene: TRBJ2-1; abundance: few; CDR3nt: TGTGCCAGCAGCGCCGGCAGGTACGATGAGCAGTTCTTC; CDR3aa: CASSAGRYDEQFF
d_gene: NA; v_gene: TRBV30; j_gene: TRBJ1-4; abundance: NA; CDR3nt: TGTGCCTGGGGTCGGACGGCCCCAGAAAAACTGTTTTTT; CDR3aa: CAWGRTAPEKLFF
d_gene: TRBD1; v_gene: TRBV5-1; j_gene: TRBJ2-1; abundance: NA; CDR3nt: TGCGCCAGCAGCTTACCACAGGGGGCTGCGGCCTACAATGAGCAGTTCTTC; CDR3aa: CASSLPQGAAAYNEQFF
d_gene: NA; v_gene: TRBV19; j_gene: TRBJ1-5; abundance: NA; CDR3nt: TGTGCCAGTAGTATAGGTAGGAATCAGCCCCAGCATTTT; CDR3aa: CASSIGRNQPQHF
d_gene: NA; v_gene: TRBV6-5; j_gene: TRBJ1-5; abundance: NA; CDR3nt: TGTGCCGGGGCCTCTAATAGCAATCAGCCCCAGCATTTT; CDR3aa: CAGASNSNQPQHF
d_gene: NA; v_gene: TRBV9; j_gene: TRBJ1-6; abundance: NA; CDR3nt: TGTGCCAGCAGCGTAGATGGGTTAGGAAGCTCACCCCTCCACTTT; CDR3aa: CASSVDGLGSSPLHF
d_gene: NA; v_gene: TRBV5-8; j_gene: TRBJ1-1; abundance: NA; CDR3nt: TGTGCCAGCAGCGGGGAAAGGTTAACGGTTAAGGAAGCTTTCTTT; CDR3aa: CASSGERLTVKEAFF
d_gene: TRBD1; v_gene: TRBV11-2; j_gene: TRBJ2-1; abundance: NA; CDR3nt: TGTGCCAGCAGCTTGGACGGGACAGTTTCTGATGAGCAGTTCTTC; CDR3aa: CASSLDGTVSDEQFF